This T cell receptor (beta chain) was recorded in a study of CD8 T cells in Susac syndrome (dated by TCRdb to about 2019). General notes on the study: Repertoire sequencing was used to test whether CD8+ T cell activation and differentiation in Susac syndrome was antigen driven.

Notes on this clonotype: Its specific antigen is unknown. Base qualities are missing; no much larger clone stands one base away.

General findings and caveats noted by the study authors: The TCR sequencing and HLA analysis was acknowledged to have included a relatively small number of individuals.

RNA was extracted with the RNeasy kit and roughly 0.45 to 1 ug was reverse transcribed using random hexamers. The immunoSEQ multiplex PCR assay, covering 54 Vbeta and 13 Jbeta segments, was used to amplify TCR beta CDR3 regions. To correct PCR amplification bias, a synthetic template baseline was used for both primer optimization and computational correction. Per the original workflow: Reads were annotated to V, D and J genes according to IMGT and were analyzed with immunoSEQ Analyzer, with only productive sequences retained. Clonality was calculated as one minus the Shannon entropy normalized by log2 of the number of productive unique sequences. Public and private clones were assessed among the 100 most prevalent clones of each patient and control. Clones were defined as Susac-specific if absent from the healthy and MS cohorts, from approximately 1,100 published viral clones and from other ImmuneACCESS disease sequences. In-frame beta chains were kept once TCRdb had trimmed the public reads at Q25 with fastp and called clones with MiXCR. Under each unique CDR3 protein, matching rows form one entry showing the most common genes and DNA. TCRdb, not the authors, supplied the V and J calls. This sample holds 120,000 to 150,000 distinct CDR3 sequences; approximately 94% were observed only once. 0.075% to 0.1% of the sample rests with the top ten.

Peripheral blood CD8+ and CD4+ T cells from healthy donors, Susac syndrome patients and multiple sclerosis patients were profiled by high-throughput TCR beta sequencing. Healthy donors were age- and sex-matched controls. CD8+ TEMRA cells were enriched by FACS, while bulk CD8+ and CD4+ T cells were purified by magnetic negative isolation. Blood was collected in EDTA tubes and processed within 24 hours, with PBMCs isolated through density gradient centrifugation. PBMCs intended for TCR sequencing were cryopreserved in liquid nitrogen and were subsequently thawed in a 37 degrees C water bath. The sorted or isolated CD4+, CD8+ and CD8+ TEMRA cells had a purity of 90% or higher. The CDR3 covers 15 residues, taking in both the cysteine and the phenylalanine. The CDR3 DNA has 45 bases and is translated from base 1. As encoded in the germline V gene, CDR1 is SGHDN while CDR2 is FVKESK. Trimming removed 3 bases from V and 5 bases from J; the gene matches leave 8 bases unexplained.

The chain joins TRBV14 to TRBJ1-1; TRBD1 matches 8 bases in the middle. The sample was CD4+ T cells from PBMCs. The TCR was taken from a human donor in good health. The CDR3 region: CASSHLDRAGTEAFF. The DNA sequence reads TGTGCCAGCAGCCACCTGGACAGGGCTGGGACTGAAGCTTTCTTT.